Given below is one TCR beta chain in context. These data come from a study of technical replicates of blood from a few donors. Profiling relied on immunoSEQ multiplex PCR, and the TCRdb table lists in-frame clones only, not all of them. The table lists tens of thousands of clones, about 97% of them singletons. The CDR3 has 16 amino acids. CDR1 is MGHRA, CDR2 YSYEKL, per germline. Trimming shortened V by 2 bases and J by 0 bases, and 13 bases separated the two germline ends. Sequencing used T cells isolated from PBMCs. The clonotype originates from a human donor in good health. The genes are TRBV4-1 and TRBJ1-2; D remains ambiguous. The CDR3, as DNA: TGCGCCAGCAGCCAACGCGGGATTCTAACTAACTATGGCTACACCTTC. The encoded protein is CASSQRGILTNYGYTF.